These 30 T cell receptor beta chains came from one sample sequenced in a study of T-cell reconstitution after alpha-beta-depleted transplantation in children. Findings and limits, study-wide: At one year after transplant, newly produced T cells mostly accounted for T-cell counts and diversity.

These receptors are not linked to any known antigen. Unique molecular identifiers were used in preparing the TCRbeta library. One entry per CDR3 protein results from TCRdb running MiXCR on the PCR reads. The sample records approximately 300,000 distinct CDR3 sequences, over 7.5% being singletons. This specimen consisted of peripheral blood, obtained 360 days after TCRalphabeta/CD19-depleted stem cell transplant. These receptors all come from a female patient aged 2-15 years who had a stem cell transplant for Fanconi anemia, so the T cells may come from the graft donor.

V and J are TRBV5-1 and TRBJ2-6; D gene ambiguous. There are 16 residues in the CDR3. In germline, CDR1 is SGHRS, CDR2 YFSETQ. V lost 4 bases and J lost 0, with 11 bases in between. The CDR3 protein is CASSPELGSGANVLTF. The CDR3 bases are TGCGCCAGCAGCCCAGAGCTTGGCTCTGGGGCCAACGTCCTGACTTTC.

The J gene is TRBJ2-2, the V gene TRBV2; TRBD1 is a possible D gene (5 bases). With 3 bases removed from V and 3 bases from J, the gap between germline ends came to 14 bases. Germline V gene data show CDR1 as SNHLY and CDR2 as FYNNEI. This CDR3 region has 16 residues. CDR3 sequence (DNA): TGTGCCAGCAGTGATGCAGGGTTTCGGTACACCGGGGAGCTGTTTTTT. Residues: CASSDAGFRYTGELFF.

The chain has TRBV3-1 and TRBJ2-1, with D perhaps matching TRBD2 (6 bases). The ends were cut back, 4 bases at V and 4 bases at J, with 17 bases in the middle. Germline-derived CDR1 and CDR2 are LGHDT and YNNKEL (reference sequence). CDR3 length equals 16 residues. Here the CDR3 DNA reads TGTGCCAGCAGCCTTGGGGACTGGAGGGTTTACAATGAGCAGTTCTTC. Translating it yields CASSLGDWRVYNEQFF.

In this sample, this clonotype turned up a few times. The chain is built from TRBV7-2 and TRBJ1-6; no definite D call. The CDR3 contains 11 residues. Germline-derived CDR1 and CDR2 are SGHTA and FQGNSA. Trimming removed 4 bases from V and 12 bases from J, with 7 bases in between. CDR3 nucleotide sequence: TGTGCCAGCAGCTCTGGGGAACCCCTCCACTTT. It translates to CASSSGEPLHF.

J is TRBJ1-2 and V is TRBV7-2; perhaps TRBD1 as D (6 bases). This CDR3 has 16 amino acids. V was pared by 5 bases and J by 8 bases, with 24 bases between. In germline, CDR1 is SGHTA, CDR2 FQGNSA. The CDR3 DNA is TGTGCCAGCAGCGTGGGGATGGGGGGGCTGGCCGGAGGCTACACCTTC. Its protein product is CASSVGMGGLAGGYTF.

The chain uses TRBV4-3 and TRBJ1-3; weak D call: TRBD1 (6 bases). V lost 1 base to trimming and J lost 10 bases, with 11 bases between them. CDR1 and CDR2 (germline): LGHNA, YSLEER. The length of the CDR3 is 13 residues. The DNA for the CDR3 is TGCGCCAGCAGCCAAGTCCTCAGGGGAACCATATATTTT. Translation: CASSQVLRGTIYF.

This clonotype was seen a handful of times. CDR3 DNA sequence: TGTGCCAGCCACAGGGGGAACACTGAAGCTTTCTTT. It is translated as CASHRGNTEAFF. This chain uses TRBV6-5 with TRBJ1-1; 7 nucleotides agree with TRBD1. The ends lost 8 bases at V and 1 base at J; junction bases unmatched: 1. CDR1 and CDR2 from the germline V gene are MNHEY and SVGAGI. This CDR3 is built from 12 residues.

This clonotype showed up many times. This sequence joins TRBV15 and TRBJ1-1; perhaps TRBD1 as D (5 bases). V dropped 3 bases and J dropped 1 base, with 12 bases sitting between them. Germline V gene sequence: CDR1 LNHNV, CDR2 YYDKDF (reference sequence). The CDR3 loop spans 15 amino acids. The chain's CDR3 is CATSSRRGRNTEAFF. The CDR3 DNA sequence: TGTGCCACCAGCAGCCGAAGGGGCAGGAACACTGAAGCTTTCTTT.

The chain is built from TRBV5-6 and TRBJ1-4; 8 positions match TRBD1. The CDR3 length is 15 residues. Losses at the gene ends were 3 bases for V and 4 bases for J; bases not matched to a gene: 5. The germline V gene encodes CDR1 SGHDT and CDR2 YYEEEE. CDR3 DNA: TGTGCCAGCAGCTCCGGGACAGGAGTTAATGAAAAACTGTTTTTT. Translating it yields CASSSGTGVNEKLFF.

This clonotype was seen only a few times. The chain links TRBV20-1 to TRBJ1-1; maybe TRBD1 (6 bases). CDR3 length: 14 residues. With 4 bases removed from V and 1 base from J, the gap between germline ends came to 13 bases. Germline V gene sequence: CDR1 DFQATT, CDR2 SNEGSKA (reference sequence). The CDR3 DNA is TGCAGTGCTACTCGTGGGGGGCCGAACACTGAAGCTTTCTTT. This encodes CSATRGGPNTEAFF.

In this sample, this clonotype turned up a few times. The chain has TRBV3-1 and TRBJ2-1; D is ambiguous. This CDR3 is 15 amino acids long. Per germline, CDR1 LGHDT and CDR2 YNNKEL (reference sequence). Trimming stripped 1 base from V and 0 bases from J, with 7 bases between. CDR3 DNA: TGTGCCAGCAGCCAAGGAGCGAGCTCCTACAATGAGCAGTTCTTC. It translates to CASSQGASSYNEQFF.

The table lists this clonotype with a few counts. The chain is built from TRBV7-2 and TRBJ1-2; D gene uncertain. Germline lookup yields CDR1 SGHTA and CDR2 FQGNSA. The V end was cut by 5 bases, the J end by 4 bases, with 14 bases between. This CDR3 has 14 residues. CDR3 sequence: CASSLDLATYGYTF. The CDR3, as DNA: TGTGCCAGCAGCCTGGACCTAGCCACCTATGGCTACACCTTC.

This clonotype was detected many times. V gene TRBV4-1 combines with J gene TRBJ2-7, with D possibly TRBD1 on 7 matching bases. The CDR3 extends over 15 amino acids. CDR1 is MGHRA and CDR2 is YSYEKL in the germline V gene. V was pared by 2 bases and J by 4 bases, with 15 bases between. The CDR3: CASSQWAGGSYEQYF. The CDR3 bases are TGCGCCAGCAGCCAATGGGCAGGGGGGTCATACGAGCAGTACTTC.

This clonotype was recorded at least ten times. DNA for the CDR3: TGTGCCAGCGGAACAGGGCGAACTGAAGCTTTCTTT. This codes for CASGTGRTEAFF. The chain carries TRBV21-1 and TRBJ1-1; the tabulated D call, TRBD1, remains unverified against the DNA. TRBV21-1 is a pseudogene locus. The CDR3 extends over 12 amino acids.

This clonotype was recorded many times. V is TRBV7-8 and J is TRBJ2-3, with unresolved D. The ends were cut back, 1 base at V and 6 bases at J, with 8 bases in the middle. Per germline, CDR1 SGHVS and CDR2 FQNEAQ. The CDR3 extends over 13 amino acids. The DNA of the CDR3 is TGTGCCAGCAGCTTAGAATTAGGGGATACGCAGTATTTT. Translation gives CASSLELGDTQYF.

This clonotype was seen a few times. The chain is built from TRBV18 and TRBJ1-1; D is uncertain. The CDR3 loop spans 13 amino acids. The germline CDR1 and CDR2 sequences are KGHSH and LQKENI. The germline V and J ends were trimmed by 3 bases and 0 bases, with 5 bases remaining between them. The CDR3 nucleotides read TGTGCCAGCTCACCGGATATGAACACTGAAGCTTTCTTT. Translating gives CASSPDMNTEAFF.

The chain employs TRBV6-1 and TRBJ2-1, with D perhaps matching TRBD2 (6 bases). Trimming took off 8 bases at V and 9 bases at J, with 17 bases between the two ends. Looked up from germline, CDR1 is MNHNS and CDR2 is SASEGT. The CDR3 contains 13 residues. The CDR3 loop reads CASGASGVGEQFF. DNA of the CDR3: TGTGCCAGCGGAGCTTCGGGGGTTGGTGAGCAGTTCTTC.

This clonotype has at least ten counts. An end of the junction differs from the germline gene, which may be a read error. The chain combines TRBV20-1 with TRBJ1-2; TRBD1 matches 10 bases. Germline lookup yields CDR1 DFQATT and CDR2 SNEGSKA (reference sequence). The CDR3 has 13 residues. This CDR3 reads CSARDRGQDGYTF. As DNA, the CDR3 is TGCAGTGCCAGAGACAGGGGGCAGGATGGCTACACCTTC.

The gene calls are TRBV6-1 and TRBJ1-5, with TRBD1 identical over 8 bases. Germline values: CDR1 MNHNS, CDR2 SASEGT. J gave up 5 bases and V 3 bases, and 6 bases lay outside the gene matches. The CDR3 is 15 amino acids. CDR3 DNA sequence: TGTGCCAGCAGTGAGGGACAGGAGGGCTATCAGCCCCAGCATTTT. This encodes CASSEGQEGYQPQHF.

This chain uses TRBV7-2 with TRBJ1-2, with 10 nucleotides matching TRBD1. Trimming cost V 1 base and J 8 bases; bases outside gene matches: 7. The germline gives CDR1 SGHTA, CDR2 FQGNSA. The CDR3 consists of 15 residues. The chain's CDR3 is CASSLEDRGLGGYTF. The CDR3 DNA is TGTGCCAGCAGCTTAGAAGACAGGGGGCTGGGGGGCTACACCTTC.

This clonotype was recorded a few times. The chain links TRBV6-4 to TRBJ2-1, with 12 bases lining up with TRBD1. The CDR3 is 21 amino acids. V lost 5 bases and J lost 0; bases outside the gene matches: 17. Germline assignment: CDR1 MRHNA and CDR2 SNTAGT. DNA for the CDR3: TGTGCCAGCAGTCCCATCCCCCCCGGGACAGGGGGCCTCATCTCCTACAATGAGCAGTTCTTC. This sequence encodes CASSPIPPGTGGLISYNEQFF.

The sample holds many counts of this clonotype. The chain couples TRBV12-3 or TRBV12-4 to TRBJ1-2, with a tentative D call TRBD1 (5 bases). Deletions cut 3 bases from V and 6 bases from J, with 11 bases between. CDR3 length equals 13 residues. CDR3 in amino acids: CASSLGGNNGYTF. The CDR3, as DNA: TGTGCCAGCAGTTTGGGGGGAAATAATGGCTACACCTTC.

The chain joins TRBV6-1 to TRBJ2-7, with TRBD1 identical over 11 bases. Germline CDR1 reads MNHNS; CDR2 reads SASEGT. The CDR3 covers 15 residues. Germline trimming cut 7 bases from V and 2 bases from J; bases unmatched to any gene: 7. The CDR3 is CASKYGTGGTYEQYF. CDR3 nucleotides: TGTGCCAGCAAATACGGGACAGGGGGGACCTACGAGCAGTACTTC.

This clonotype was counted at least ten times. V is TRBV5-1 and J is TRBJ1-1; D is perhaps TRBD1 (5 bases). The CDR3 is 15 amino acids. V was pared by 4 bases and J by 4 bases, with 17 bases between. Germline CDR1 SGHRS, CDR2 YFSETQ. As DNA, the CDR3 is TGCGCCAGCAGCGAATCAACAGGAGTGGCCACTGAAGCTTTCTTT. This translates into CASSESTGVATEAFF.

This clonotype showed up many times. The rearrangement links TRBV5-1 to TRBJ2-4; 9 bases map to TRBD1. Germline lookup yields CDR1 SGHRS and CDR2 YFSETQ. The V and J ends lost 4 bases and 5 bases, in that order; junction bases with no gene match: 7. CDR3 length: 15 residues. Here the CDR3 DNA reads TGCGCCAGCAGCGGGGGACAGGGTCTGGAAAACATTCAGTACTTC. This gives the protein CASSGGQGLENIQYF.

This clonotype was recorded at least ten times. The chain couples TRBV10-3 to TRBJ1-4; TRBD1 matches at 8 bases. The germline gives CDR1 ENHRY, CDR2 SYGVKD. V dropped 6 bases and J dropped 8; count of bases not matched to a gene: 5. The CDR3 is 13 residues long. CDR3 nucleotides: TGTGCCATCAGAGGACAGGGTGACGAAAAACTGTTTTTT. It is translated as CAIRGQGDEKLFF.

This clonotype was detected only a few times. This chain uses TRBV5-6 with TRBJ1-1, with D possibly TRBD1 on 6 matching bases. Germline V gene data show CDR1 as SGHDT and CDR2 as YYEEEE. Trimming removed 5 bases at V and 1 base at J, with 15 bases between. The CDR3 consists of 15 residues. The CDR3 spells CASRGGREANTEAFF. The CDR3 bases are TGTGCCAGCAGGGGGGGGCGGGAAGCGAACACTGAAGCTTTCTTT.

This clonotype was seen many times. V and J are TRBV5-6 and TRBJ2-1, with a possible D match to TRBD2 (6 bases). Germline CDR1 SGHDT, CDR2 YYEEEE. The CDR3 is 14 residues long. The V end lost 2 bases, the J end lost 4 bases, and 10 bases lay between the germline ends. The CDR3 coding sequence is TGTGCCAGCAGCTTACCGGGACTTTACAATGAGCAGTTCTTC. This sequence encodes CASSLPGLYNEQFF.

The CDR3 coding sequence is TGTGCCAGCAGCTTAGGGGATAGGACAGGCTACGAGCAGTACTTC. This translates into CASSLGDRTGYEQYF. V gene TRBV7-2 combines with J gene TRBJ2-7, with 7 bases aligning to TRBD1. The CDR3 contains 15 residues. Germline-derived CDR1 and CDR2 are SGHTA and FQGNSA. V dropped 1 base and J dropped 3; count of bases not matched to a gene: 6.

The rearrangement links TRBV27 to TRBJ1-2; D remains ambiguous. The V gene lost 8 bases and the J gene lost 3 bases, with 13 bases spanning the gap. CDR1 is MNHEY, CDR2 SMNVEV, per germline (reference sequence). The CDR3 has 13 residues. CDR3 residues: CASADLLDYGYTF. In DNA form, the CDR3 reads TGTGCCAGCGCGGACTTATTGGACTATGGCTACACCTTC.